These 24 T cell receptor beta chains were all obtained from the same sample, sequenced in a study of response to subunit inactivated influenza vaccine. TCRdb analysed the RT-PCR reads with MiXCR anew, one entry per CDR3 protein. Of some 570,000 distinct CDR3 sequences listed, approximately 10% are singletons. This sample was also put to use in a study of T cells expressing NK-cell markers. That paper adds: A 5'RACE template switching approach incorporating UMIs was used to make TCR beta cDNA.

The source was PBMCs from blood, collected on the day of vaccination. The receptors were gathered from a man between 50 and 59 years old who received an inactivated influenza vaccine.

There are many counts of this clonotype. The chain is built from TRBV28 and TRBJ2-5, with 7 bases aligning to TRBD1. After removal of 5 bases from V and 2 bases from J, the junction contained 14 bases not matched to a gene. CDR1 and CDR2 from the germline V gene are MDHEN and SYDVKM. The CDR3 contains 17 residues. The CDR3: CASSTHGTVKGQETQYF. In DNA, the CDR3 is TGTGCCAGCAGTACCCACGGGACAGTAAAGGGGCAAGAGACCCAGTACTTC.

This clonotype was counted a few times. The chain is built from TRBV12-3 or TRBV12-4 and TRBJ2-5; 9 positions match TRBD2. J gave up 1 base and V 4 bases, and 10 bases lay outside the gene matches. The CDR3 sequence is 17 residues long. This CDR3 is CASSSAGGYLTQETQYF. CDR3 coding DNA: TGTGCCAGCAGTTCTGCGGGGGGGTATCTCACCCAAGAGACCCAGTACTTC.

This clonotype was observed a few times. The rearrangement joins TRBV6-1 to TRBJ2-1, with D perhaps TRBD1 (6 bases). Trimming stripped 10 bases from V and 5 bases from J, with 18 bases between. The CDR3 is 14 residues long. Germline-derived CDR1 and CDR2 are MNHNS and SASEGT. CDR3 loop: CATLPRGQNNEQFF. The CDR3 coding sequence is TGTGCCACCCTACCCCGTGGACAGAACAATGAGCAGTTCTTC.

This clonotype has a count of ten or more. V and J are TRBV7-9 and TRBJ2-7; maybe TRBD2 (6 bases). The germline gives CDR1 SEHNR, CDR2 FQNEAQ (reference sequence). The length of the CDR3 is 14 residues. Trimming pared 4 bases from V and 4 bases from J, leaving 14 bases between. CDR3 sequence (DNA): TGTGCCAGCAGCTCCGGGACTGGCTTGTACGAGCAGTACTTC. It is translated as CASSSGTGLYEQYF. The whole variable domain, filled in from reference TRBV7-9 and TRBJ2-7, reads DTGVSQNPRHKITKRGQNVTFRCDPISEHNRLYWYRQTLGQGPEFLTYFQNEAQLEKSRLLSDRFSAERPKGSFSTLEIQRTEQGDSAMYLCASSSGTGLYEQYFGPGTRLTVT.

This clonotype was detected a few times. The chain recombines TRBV25-1 with TRBJ1-2; 7 bases match TRBD1. The J segment lost 8 bases and the V segment lost 4 bases, leaving 10 bases of the junction unmatched. CDR1 and CDR2 (germline): MGHDK, SYGVNS. This CDR3 is built from 14 residues. CDR3 in DNA: TGTGCCAGCAGTGGGACAGGTAGATCCGTGGGCTACACCTTC. Protein: CASSGTGRSVGYTF.

This clonotype was counted at least ten times. The chain couples TRBV6-6 to TRBJ1-1; D not resolved. Trimming left V 5 bases short and J 6 bases short, with 13 bases between. The CDR3 length is 13 residues. Germline V gene data show CDR1 as MNHNY and CDR2 as SVGAGI (reference sequence). The CDR3 DNA sequence: TGTGCCAGCAGTCATAACAGTCTGGCTGAAGCTTTCTTT. This codes for CASSHNSLAEAFF.

V gene TRBV19 combines with J gene TRBJ1-1; D perhaps matches TRBD1 (6 bases). Germline V gene sequence: CDR1 LNHDA, CDR2 SQIVND (reference sequence). Trimming stripped 5 bases from V and 5 bases from J, with 18 bases between. The CDR3 totals 15 residues. The CDR3 reads CASSFSRGVQTEAFF. CDR3 bases: TGTGCCAGTAGTTTCTCGAGGGGGGTACAGACTGAAGCTTTCTTT.

The chain is built from TRBV3-1 and TRBJ2-1; 10 bases are shared with TRBD2. The length of the CDR3 is 14 residues. V gave up 2 bases and J gave up 15 bases; unmatched junction bases: 10. Germline values: CDR1 LGHDT, CDR2 YNNKEL (reference sequence). The CDR3 spells CASSQFGAGGPPFF. The CDR3 nucleotides are TGTGCCAGCAGCCAATTCGGAGCGGGGGGGCCTCCGTTCTTC.

The table lists this clonotype with a few counts. DNA for the CDR3: TGTGCCAGCAGCTTAACTGGGACAGCAGAAGAGACCCAGTACTTC. Its protein is CASSLTGTAEETQYF. V usage is TRBV7-2 and J usage is TRBJ2-5, with 7 bases aligning to TRBD1. The trim removed 2 bases at V and 3 bases at J, leaving 6 bases unmatched. Germline V gene lookup returns CDR1 SGHTA and CDR2 FQGNSA. The CDR3 is 15 residues long.

This clonotype has just a few counts. J is TRBJ2-1 and V is TRBV29-1; possible D gene TRBD2, 5 bases. The CDR3 consists of 15 residues. Germline CDR1 reads SQVTM; CDR2 reads ANQGSEA. With 3 bases removed from V and 0 bases from J, the gap between germline ends came to 12 bases. CDR3 protein: CSVDAHGVSYNEQFF. In DNA form, the CDR3 reads TGCAGCGTTGATGCTCACGGGGTCTCCTACAATGAGCAGTTCTTC.

This chain uses TRBV7-9 with TRBJ1-2; D gene unclear. In germline, CDR1 is SEHNR, CDR2 FQNEAQ (reference sequence). V lost 2 bases and J 6 bases, leaving 10 bases between the germline ends. The CDR3 runs 13 residues. The CDR3 spells CASSLRTSHGYTF. DNA of the CDR3: TGTGCCAGCAGCTTACGGACGTCTCATGGCTACACCTTC.

The V and J genes are TRBV6-2 or TRBV6-3 and TRBJ2-1, with D unresolved. Trimming took 2 bases from V and 13 from J, leaving 12 bases between them. The CDR3 loop spans 12 amino acids. Per the germline V gene, CDR1 is MNHEY and CDR2 is SVGEGT. For the CDR3, the DNA is TGTGCCAGCAGTTACCACCAGGCTTTTCAGTTCTTC. This gives the protein CASSYHQAFQFF.

This clonotype was found once. The rearrangement links TRBV4-1 to TRBJ2-7; 8 positions agree with TRBD1. From germline, CDR1 is MGHRA and CDR2 YSYEKL. CDR3 length: 17 residues. Losses at the gene ends were 5 bases for V and 1 base for J; bases not matched to a gene: 13. The CDR3 coding sequence is TGCGCCAGCAGCGTACGGACAGGGCGGATTGGGTCCTACGAGCAGTACTTC. This gives the protein CASSVRTGRIGSYEQYF.

This clonotype was seen only a few times. The chain joins TRBV15 to TRBJ2-2, with no clear D. This CDR3 comprises 12 residues. The germline gives CDR1 LNHNV, CDR2 YYDKDF (reference sequence). V shed 0 bases and J shed 10 bases, with 6 bases lying between them. The CDR3 DNA sequence: TGTGCCACCAGCAGAGATTGGGCGGAGCTGTTTTTT. Protein: CATSRDWAELFF.

This clonotype was seen a few times. The chain employs TRBV7-9 and TRBJ2-1, with TRBD2 matching 9 bases. J was trimmed by 3 bases and V by 5 bases; bases with no gene match: 8. CDR3 length equals 16 residues. CDR1 is SEHNR, CDR2 FQNEAQ, per germline (reference sequence). The CDR3 nucleotides are TGTGCCAGCAGCGGAATAGCGGGGGCCAACTACAATGAGCAGTTCTTC. It translates to CASSGIAGANYNEQFF.

The rearrangement joins TRBV5-1 to TRBJ2-1; 8 nucleotides agree with TRBD2. Unmatched junction bases numbered 7, after V lost 5 bases and J lost 3 bases. The germline V gene encodes CDR1 SGHRS and CDR2 YFSETQ. The length of the CDR3 is 15 residues. CDR3 region: CASRLLAVNYNEQFF. Here the CDR3 DNA reads TGCGCCAGCAGGCTACTAGCGGTAAACTACAATGAGCAGTTCTTC.

This clonotype turned up a few times. The chain joins TRBV20-1 to TRBJ2-1, with D maybe TRBD2 (5 bases). V was cut by 0 bases and J by 9 bases, with 21 bases left in between. This CDR3 is built from 16 residues. Germline V CDR1 and CDR2: DFQATT, SNEGSKA (reference sequence). The CDR3 DNA follows: TGCAGTGCTAGAGAACGCCTAGCAGTCTTAGTTGGTGAGCAGTTCTTC. It yields the protein CSARERLAVLVGEQFF.

The CDR3 nucleotides are TGCAGTCCGGACCCCCAAGGGGAGACCCAGTACTTC. Translating gives CSPDPQGETQYF. The V gene is TRBV20-1, the J gene TRBJ2-5; D unresolved. Deletions cut 8 bases from V and 5 bases from J, with 15 bases between. The CDR3 spans 12 residues. Germline CDR1 DFQATT, CDR2 SNEGSKA (reference sequence).

This clonotype was found a few times. This chain uses TRBV20-1 with TRBJ2-2, with TRBD2 identical over 12 bases. V was pared by 5 bases and J by 7 bases, with 14 bases of the junction left unmatched. Germline V gene data show CDR1 as DFQATT and CDR2 as SNEGSKA (reference sequence). This CDR3 has 17 residues. CDR3 sequence (DNA): TGCAGTGCTGAGGGCTCACTAGCGGGGGGCGACGGCGGGGAGCTGTTTTTT. This gives the protein CSAEGSLAGGDGGELFF.

This clonotype was counted between two and nine times. The V call is TRBV28, the J call TRBJ2-2; D is undetermined. Between the trimmed V and J ends, which lost 3 bases and 6 bases, there was a span of 11 bases. Per germline, CDR1 MDHEN and CDR2 SYDVKM. The CDR3 totals 14 residues. The CDR3 bases are TGTGCCAGCAGTTTTGAGCGCGTGTCCGGGGAGCTGTTTTTT. Residues: CASSFERVSGELFF.

The rearrangement joins TRBV12-3 or TRBV12-4 to TRBJ2-7; 11 positions match TRBD2. Trimming cost V 6 bases and J 6 bases; bases outside gene matches: 4. The CDR3 covers 13 residues. In DNA form, the CDR3 reads TGTGCCAGCAGACCTCTAGCGGGAGGCGAGCAGTACTTC. It codes for CASRPLAGGEQYF.

The chain uses TRBV2 and TRBJ2-1; perhaps TRBD2 as D (5 bases). Germline V gene sequence: CDR1 SNHLY, CDR2 FYNNEI. The CDR3 consists of 14 residues. With 6 bases removed from V and 7 bases from J, the gap between germline ends came to 16 bases. The CDR3 DNA reads TGTGCCAGCAGGTCGGTTTCCGGGGAAAATGAGCAGTTCTTC. This sequence encodes CASRSVSGENEQFF.

CDR3 protein: CASSGASVELFF. CDR3 in DNA: TGTGCCAGCAGTGGGGCCTCCGTGGAGCTGTTTTTT. The rearrangement links TRBV2 to TRBJ2-2; D is undetermined. Germline loops: CDR1 SNHLY, CDR2 FYNNEI. CDR3 length: 12 amino acids. Trimming took 4 bases from V and 10 from J, leaving 10 bases between them.

This clonotype showed up just a few times. The rearrangement uses TRBV5-1 and TRBJ2-7; TRBD2 matches 12 bases. This CDR3 spans 15 amino acids. With 4 bases clipped from V and 4 bases from J, the junction kept 6 bases outside the gene matches. The V gene's germline CDR1 is SGHRS and CDR2 YFSETQ. The CDR3 nucleotides are TGCGCCAGCAGCGACCGGACTAGCGGGGTATACGAGCAGTACTTC. Its protein is CASSDRTSGVYEQYF.